The sample holds many counts of the clone carrying this T cell receptor beta chain. Antigen: not known. The sample originates from a study of early T cells in non-severe SARS-CoV-2 infection. For the study at large: Investigators sequenced bulk RNA drawn from unsorted whole blood, and chains remained unpaired.

Unique molecular identifiers were added to individual cDNA molecules. MiXCR, applied by TCRdb to the 5' RACE reads, yields one record per CDR3 protein. The sample shows over 25,000 distinct CDR3 sequences, over 6.5% of them seen only once. Study-level findings and limits: VDJdb matches were skewed toward anti-spike CD8 T cell responses.

Specimen: whole blood. The TCR sequence derives from an adult who was a healthcare worker with PCR-confirmed SARS-CoV-2 infection or an uninfected control (not recorded which).

CDR3 protein: CASSPALAGGRDEQFF. The CDR3 DNA reads as TGTGCCAGCAGTCCAGCTTTAGCGGGAGGGCGGGATGAGCAGTTCTTC. The gene calls are TRBV6-4 and TRBJ2-1; the match to TRBD2 covers 11 bases. CDR1 is MRHNA and CDR2 is SNTAGT in the germline V gene. With 5 bases clipped from V and 8 bases from J, the junction kept 11 bases outside the gene matches. The CDR3 has 16 amino acids.